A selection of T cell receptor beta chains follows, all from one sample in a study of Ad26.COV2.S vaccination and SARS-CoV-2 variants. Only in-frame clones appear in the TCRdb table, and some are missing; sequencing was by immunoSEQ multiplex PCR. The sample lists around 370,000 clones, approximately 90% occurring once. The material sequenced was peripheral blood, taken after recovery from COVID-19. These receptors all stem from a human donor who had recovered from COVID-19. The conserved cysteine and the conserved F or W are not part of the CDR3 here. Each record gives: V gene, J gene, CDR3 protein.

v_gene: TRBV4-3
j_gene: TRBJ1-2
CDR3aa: ASSQDPSGTANYGYT

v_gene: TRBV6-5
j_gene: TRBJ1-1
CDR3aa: ASSARRRNTEAF

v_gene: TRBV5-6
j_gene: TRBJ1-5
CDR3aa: APTAGRAQPQH

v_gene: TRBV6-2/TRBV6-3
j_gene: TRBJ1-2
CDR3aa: ASSPGTGGPLGYGYT

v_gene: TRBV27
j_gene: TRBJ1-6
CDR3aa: ASSHGGEPSPLH

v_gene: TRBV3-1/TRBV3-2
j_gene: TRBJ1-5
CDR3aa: ASSEYSNQPQH

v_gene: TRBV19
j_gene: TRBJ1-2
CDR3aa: ASSNLDRGPGGYT

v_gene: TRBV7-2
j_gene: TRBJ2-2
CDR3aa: ASSPRGSGTGELF

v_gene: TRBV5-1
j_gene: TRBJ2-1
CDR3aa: ASSLGLAGLGEQF

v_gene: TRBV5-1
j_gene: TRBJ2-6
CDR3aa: ASSVGTVSAGANVLT

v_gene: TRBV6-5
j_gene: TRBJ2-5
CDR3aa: ASSPRTTGVETQY

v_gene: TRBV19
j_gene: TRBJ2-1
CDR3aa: ASSRGQSPPYNEQF

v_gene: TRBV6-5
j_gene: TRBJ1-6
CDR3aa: ASSPTENSPLH

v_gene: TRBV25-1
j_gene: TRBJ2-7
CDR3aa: ASRAASGGIYEQY

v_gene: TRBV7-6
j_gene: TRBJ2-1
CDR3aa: ASSLVLGLYNEQF

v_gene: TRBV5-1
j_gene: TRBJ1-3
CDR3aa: ASSLWSGPSGNTIY

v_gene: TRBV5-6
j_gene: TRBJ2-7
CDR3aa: ASSLQGHEQY

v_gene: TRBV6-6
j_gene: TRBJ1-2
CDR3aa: ASSYSRSNYGYT

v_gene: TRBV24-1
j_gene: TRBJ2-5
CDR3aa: ATSGPGSRHQETQY

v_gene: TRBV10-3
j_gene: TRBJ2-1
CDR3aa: AISEGGYDRNNEQF

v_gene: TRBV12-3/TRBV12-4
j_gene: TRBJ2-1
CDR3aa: ASGRPEQF

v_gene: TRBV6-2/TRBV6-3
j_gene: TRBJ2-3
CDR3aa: ASSWDRNLGDTQY

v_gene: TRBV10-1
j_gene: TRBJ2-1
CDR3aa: ASSLAGGSYNEQF

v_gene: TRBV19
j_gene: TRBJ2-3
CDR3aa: ASRTVNDNTQY

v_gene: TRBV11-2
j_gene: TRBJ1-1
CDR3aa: ASSGQGAVTEAF

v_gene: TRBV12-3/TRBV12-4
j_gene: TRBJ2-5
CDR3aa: ASSYSRSETQY

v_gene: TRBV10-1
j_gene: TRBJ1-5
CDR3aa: ASSRSGRAPNQPQH

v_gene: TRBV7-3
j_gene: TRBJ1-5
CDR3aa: ATAIEGGQPQH

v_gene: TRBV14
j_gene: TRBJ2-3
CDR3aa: ASSQKRGFSDTQY

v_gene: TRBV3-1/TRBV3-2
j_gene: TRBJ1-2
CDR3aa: ASSQDGGVGYT

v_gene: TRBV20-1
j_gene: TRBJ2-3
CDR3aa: SASSTDTQY

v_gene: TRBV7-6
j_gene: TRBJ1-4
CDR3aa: ASSLAVYATNEKLF

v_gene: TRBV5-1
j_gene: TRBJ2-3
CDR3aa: ASSLRRGDTDTQY

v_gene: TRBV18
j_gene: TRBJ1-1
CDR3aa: ASSPSLNTEAF

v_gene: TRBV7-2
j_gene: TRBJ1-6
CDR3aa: ASSFRQDRGSPLH

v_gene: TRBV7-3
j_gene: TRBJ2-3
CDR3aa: ASSSTGGGTDTQY

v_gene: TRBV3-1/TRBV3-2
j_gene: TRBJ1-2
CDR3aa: ASSQDTYGYT

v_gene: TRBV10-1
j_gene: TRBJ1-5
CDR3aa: ASSETYDVKGNQPQH

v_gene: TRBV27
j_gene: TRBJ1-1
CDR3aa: ASTRRGATEAF

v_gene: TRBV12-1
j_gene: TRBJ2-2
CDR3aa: ASSPDRLRTGELF

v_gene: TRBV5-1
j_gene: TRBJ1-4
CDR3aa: ASAGRPATNEKLF

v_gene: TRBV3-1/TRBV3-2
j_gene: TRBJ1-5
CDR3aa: ASSQGLEPQH

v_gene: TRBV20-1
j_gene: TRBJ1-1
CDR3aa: SATQGGEAF

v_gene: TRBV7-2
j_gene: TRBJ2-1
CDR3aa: ASSLNPAGIDEQF

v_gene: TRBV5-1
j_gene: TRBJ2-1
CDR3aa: ASGGGLAGNYNEQF

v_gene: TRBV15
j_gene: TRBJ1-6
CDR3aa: ATADRLYNSPLH

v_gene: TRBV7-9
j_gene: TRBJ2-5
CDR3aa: ASSRTSQETQY

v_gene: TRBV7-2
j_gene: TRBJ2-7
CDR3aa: ASSPRASEQY

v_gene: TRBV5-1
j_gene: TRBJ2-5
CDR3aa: ASRFGVGGQETQY

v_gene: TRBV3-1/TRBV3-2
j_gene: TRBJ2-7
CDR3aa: ASSQVRPFPYEQY

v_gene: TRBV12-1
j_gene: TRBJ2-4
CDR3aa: APTIQY

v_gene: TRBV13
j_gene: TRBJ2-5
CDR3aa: ASSYGAEETQY

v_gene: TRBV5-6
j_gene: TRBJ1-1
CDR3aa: ASSSYRYEAF

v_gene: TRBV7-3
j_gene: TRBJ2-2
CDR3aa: ASSTTGSNTGELF

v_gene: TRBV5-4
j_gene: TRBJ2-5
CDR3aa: ASSLVPGGRETQY

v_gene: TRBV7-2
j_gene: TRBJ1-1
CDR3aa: ASSGLDNTEAF

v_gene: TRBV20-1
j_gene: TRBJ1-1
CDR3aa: SAGQGGEAF